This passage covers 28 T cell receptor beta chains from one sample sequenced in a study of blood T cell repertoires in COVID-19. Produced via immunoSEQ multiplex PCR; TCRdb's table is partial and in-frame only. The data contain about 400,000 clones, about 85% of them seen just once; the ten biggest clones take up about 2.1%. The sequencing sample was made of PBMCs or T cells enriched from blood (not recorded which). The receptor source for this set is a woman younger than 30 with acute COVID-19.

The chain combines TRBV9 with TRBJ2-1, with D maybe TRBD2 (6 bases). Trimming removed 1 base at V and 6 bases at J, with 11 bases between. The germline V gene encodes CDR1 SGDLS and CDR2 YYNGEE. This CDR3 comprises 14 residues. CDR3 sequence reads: CASSVRLVVNEQFF. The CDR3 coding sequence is TGTGCCAGCAGCGTACGACTAGTCGTCAATGAGCAGTTCTTC.

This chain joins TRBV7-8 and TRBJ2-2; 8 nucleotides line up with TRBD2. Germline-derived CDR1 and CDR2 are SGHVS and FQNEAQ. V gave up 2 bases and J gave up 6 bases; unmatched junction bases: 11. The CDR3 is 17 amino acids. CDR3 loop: CASSLILGLAKAGELFF. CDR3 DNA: TGTGCCAGCAGCTTAATACTAGGACTAGCAAAGGCCGGGGAGCTGTTTTTT.

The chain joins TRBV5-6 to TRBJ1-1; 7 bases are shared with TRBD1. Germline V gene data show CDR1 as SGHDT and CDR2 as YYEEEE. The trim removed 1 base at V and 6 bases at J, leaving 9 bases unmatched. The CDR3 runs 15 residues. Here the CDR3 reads CASSLITTGTAEAFF. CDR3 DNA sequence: TGTGCCAGCAGCTTGATAACGACAGGGACGGCTGAAGCTTTCTTT.

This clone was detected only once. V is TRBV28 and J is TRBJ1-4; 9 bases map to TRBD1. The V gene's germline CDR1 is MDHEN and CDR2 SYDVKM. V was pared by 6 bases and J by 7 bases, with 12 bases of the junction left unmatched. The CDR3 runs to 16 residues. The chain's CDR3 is CASSGLGTGTTEKLFF. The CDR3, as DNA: TGTGCCAGCAGCGGACTCGGGACAGGGACGACTGAAAAACTGTTTTTT.

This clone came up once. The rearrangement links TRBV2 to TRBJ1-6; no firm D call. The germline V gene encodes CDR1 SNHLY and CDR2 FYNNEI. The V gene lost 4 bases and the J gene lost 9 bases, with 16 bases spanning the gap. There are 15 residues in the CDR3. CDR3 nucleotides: TGTGCCAGCAGTGCCACCGGACCGGGGAGTTCACCCCTCCACTTT. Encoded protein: CASSATGPGSSPLHF.

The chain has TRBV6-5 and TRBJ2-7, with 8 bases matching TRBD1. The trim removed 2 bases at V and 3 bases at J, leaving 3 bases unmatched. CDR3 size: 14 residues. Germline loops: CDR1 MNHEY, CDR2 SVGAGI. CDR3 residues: CASSYGTGDYEQYF. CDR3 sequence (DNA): TGTGCCAGCAGTTACGGGACAGGAGACTACGAGCAGTACTTC.

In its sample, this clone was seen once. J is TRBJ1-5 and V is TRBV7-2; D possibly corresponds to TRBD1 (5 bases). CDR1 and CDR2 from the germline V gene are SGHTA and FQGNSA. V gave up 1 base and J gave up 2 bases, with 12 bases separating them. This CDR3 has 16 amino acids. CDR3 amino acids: CASSLEPGLGNQPQHF. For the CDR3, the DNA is TGTGCCAGCAGCTTAGAGCCAGGGCTTGGCAATCAGCCCCAGCATTTT. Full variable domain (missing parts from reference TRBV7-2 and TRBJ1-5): GAGVSQSPSNKVTEKGKDVELRCDPISGHTALYWYRQSLGQGLEFLIYFQGNSAPDKSGLPSDRFSAERTGGSVSTLTIQRTQQEDSAVYLCASSLEPGLGNQPQHFGDGTRLSIL.

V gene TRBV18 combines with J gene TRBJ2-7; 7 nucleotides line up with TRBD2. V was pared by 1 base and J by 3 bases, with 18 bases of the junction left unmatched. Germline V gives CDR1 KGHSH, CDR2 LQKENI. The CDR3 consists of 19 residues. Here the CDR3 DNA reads TGTGCCAGCTCACCACTCGGGTCTAGCGGCACTACACCTATCTACGAGCAGTACTTC. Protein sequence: CASSPLGSSGTTPIYEQYF.

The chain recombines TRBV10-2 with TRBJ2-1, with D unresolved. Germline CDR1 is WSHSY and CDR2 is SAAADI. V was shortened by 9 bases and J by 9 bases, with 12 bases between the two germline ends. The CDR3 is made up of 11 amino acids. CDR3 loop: CASGRSLEQFF. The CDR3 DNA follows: TGCGCCAGTGGCCGGAGCCTTGAGCAGTTCTTC.

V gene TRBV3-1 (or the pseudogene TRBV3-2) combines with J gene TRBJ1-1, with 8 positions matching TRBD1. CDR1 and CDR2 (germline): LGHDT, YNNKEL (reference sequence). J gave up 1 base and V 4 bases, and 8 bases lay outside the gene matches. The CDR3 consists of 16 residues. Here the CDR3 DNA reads TGTGCCAGCAGCCCCCAGATCGGGACAGGGAACACTGAAGCTTTCTTT. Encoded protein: CASSPQIGTGNTEAFF.

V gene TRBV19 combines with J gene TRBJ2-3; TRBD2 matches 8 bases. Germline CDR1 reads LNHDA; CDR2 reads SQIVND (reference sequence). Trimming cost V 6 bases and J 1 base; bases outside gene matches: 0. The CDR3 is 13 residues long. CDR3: CASSGRGTDTQYF. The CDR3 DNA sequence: TGTGCCAGTAGCGGGAGGGGCACAGATACGCAGTATTTT. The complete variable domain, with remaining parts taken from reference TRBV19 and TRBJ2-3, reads DGGITQSPKYLFRKEGQNVTLSCEQNLNHDAMYWYRQDPGQGLRLIYYSQIVNDFQKGDIAEGYSVSREKKESFPLTVTSAQKNPTAFYLCASSGRGTDTQYFGPGTRLTVL.

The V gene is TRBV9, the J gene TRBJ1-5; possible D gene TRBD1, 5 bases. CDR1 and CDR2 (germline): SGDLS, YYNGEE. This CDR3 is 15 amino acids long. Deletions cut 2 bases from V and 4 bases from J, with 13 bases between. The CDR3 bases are TGTGCCAGCAGCGTGTCCCCGGGGGGAAATCAGCCCCAGCATTTT. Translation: CASSVSPGGNQPQHF.

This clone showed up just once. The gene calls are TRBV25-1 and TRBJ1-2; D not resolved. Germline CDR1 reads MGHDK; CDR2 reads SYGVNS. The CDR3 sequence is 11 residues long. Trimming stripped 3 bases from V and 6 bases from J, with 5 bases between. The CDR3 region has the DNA TGTGCCAGCAGTGACATCCATGGCTACACCTTC. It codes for CASSDIHGYTF.

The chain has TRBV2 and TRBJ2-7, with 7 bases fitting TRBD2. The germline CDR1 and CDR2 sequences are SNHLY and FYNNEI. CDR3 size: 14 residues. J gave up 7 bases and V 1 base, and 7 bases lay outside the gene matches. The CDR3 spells CASSEGGRATEQYF. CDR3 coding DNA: TGTGCCAGCAGTGAAGGGGGGAGGGCTACAGAGCAGTACTTC.

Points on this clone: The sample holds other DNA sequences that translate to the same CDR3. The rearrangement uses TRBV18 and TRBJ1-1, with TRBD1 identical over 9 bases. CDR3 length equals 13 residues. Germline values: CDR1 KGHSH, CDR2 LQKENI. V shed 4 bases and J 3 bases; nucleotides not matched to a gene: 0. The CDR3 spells CASSRTGDTEAFF. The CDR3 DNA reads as TGTGCCAGCTCACGGACAGGGGACACTGAAGCTTTCTTT.

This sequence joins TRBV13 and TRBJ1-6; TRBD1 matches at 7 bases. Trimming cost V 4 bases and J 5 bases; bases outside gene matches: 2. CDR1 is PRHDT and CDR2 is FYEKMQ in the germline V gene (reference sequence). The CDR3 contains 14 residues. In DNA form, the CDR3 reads TGTGCCAGCAGCTGGGGACAGAATAATTCACCCCTCCACTTT. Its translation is CASSWGQNNSPLHF. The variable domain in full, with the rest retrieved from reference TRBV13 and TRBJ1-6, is AAGVIQSPRHLIKEKRETATLKCYPIPRHDTVYWYQQGPGQDPQFLISFYEKMQSDKGSIPDRFSAQQFSDYHSELNMSSLELGDSALYFCASSWGQNNSPLHFGNGTRLTVT.

The CDR3 DNA reads TGTGCCAGCAGAAACAGGGACAACGACGAGCAGTACTTC. This encodes CASRNRDNDEQYF. The rearrangement joins TRBV12-3 or TRBV12-4 to TRBJ2-7; maybe TRBD1 (6 bases). V lost 6 bases and J 5 bases, leaving 14 bases between the germline ends. This CDR3 has 13 residues.

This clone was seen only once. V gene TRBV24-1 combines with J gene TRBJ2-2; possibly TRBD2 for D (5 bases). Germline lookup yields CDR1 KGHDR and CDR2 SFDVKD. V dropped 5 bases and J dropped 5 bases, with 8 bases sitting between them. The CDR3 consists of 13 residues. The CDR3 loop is CATSVSGTGELFF. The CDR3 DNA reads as TGTGCCACCAGTGTAAGCGGTACCGGGGAGCTGTTTTTT.

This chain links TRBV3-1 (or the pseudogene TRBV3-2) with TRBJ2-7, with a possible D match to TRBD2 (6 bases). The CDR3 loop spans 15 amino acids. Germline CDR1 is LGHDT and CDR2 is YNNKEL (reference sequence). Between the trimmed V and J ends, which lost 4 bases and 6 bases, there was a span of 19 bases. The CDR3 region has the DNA TGTGCCAGCAGCCCGACCGGGAGATCTGTTCCCGAGCAGTACTTC. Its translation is CASSPTGRSVPEQYF.

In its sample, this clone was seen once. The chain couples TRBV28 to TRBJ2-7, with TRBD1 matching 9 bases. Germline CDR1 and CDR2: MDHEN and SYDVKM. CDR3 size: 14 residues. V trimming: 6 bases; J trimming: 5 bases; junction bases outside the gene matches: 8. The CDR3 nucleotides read TGTGCCAGCAGCCGACAGGGGGGATCCCACGAGCAGTACTTC. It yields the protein CASSRQGGSHEQYF.

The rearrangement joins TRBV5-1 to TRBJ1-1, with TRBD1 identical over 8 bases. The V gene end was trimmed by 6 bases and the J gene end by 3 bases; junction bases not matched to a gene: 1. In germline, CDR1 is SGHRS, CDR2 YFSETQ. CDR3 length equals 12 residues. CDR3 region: CASTDRDTEAFF. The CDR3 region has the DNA TGCGCCAGCACGGACAGGGACACTGAAGCTTTCTTT.

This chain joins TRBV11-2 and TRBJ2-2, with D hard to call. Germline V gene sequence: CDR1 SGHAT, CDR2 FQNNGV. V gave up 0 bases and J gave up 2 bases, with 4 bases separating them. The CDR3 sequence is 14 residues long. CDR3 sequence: CASSLDPNTGELFF. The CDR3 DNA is TGTGCCAGCAGCTTAGACCCAAACACCGGGGAGCTGTTTTTT.

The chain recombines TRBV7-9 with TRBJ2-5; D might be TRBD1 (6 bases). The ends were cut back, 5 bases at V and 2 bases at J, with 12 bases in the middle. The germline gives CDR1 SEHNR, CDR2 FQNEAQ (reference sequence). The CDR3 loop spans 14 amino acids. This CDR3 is CASSTGQPQETQYF. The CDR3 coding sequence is TGTGCCAGCAGCACCGGACAGCCGCAAGAGACCCAGTACTTC. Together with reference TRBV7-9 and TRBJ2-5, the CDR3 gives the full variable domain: DTGVSQNPRHKITKRGQNVTFRCDPISEHNRLYWYRQTLGQGPEFLTYFQNEAQLEKSRLLSDRFSAERPKGSFSTLEIQRTEQGDSAMYLCASSTGQPQETQYFGPGTRLLVL.

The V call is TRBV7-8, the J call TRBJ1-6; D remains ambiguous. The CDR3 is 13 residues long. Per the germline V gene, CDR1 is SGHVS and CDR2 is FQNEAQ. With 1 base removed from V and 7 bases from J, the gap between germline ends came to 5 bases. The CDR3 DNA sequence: TGTGCCAGCAGCTTAGGCAGGAATTCACCCCTCCACTTT. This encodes CASSLGRNSPLHF.

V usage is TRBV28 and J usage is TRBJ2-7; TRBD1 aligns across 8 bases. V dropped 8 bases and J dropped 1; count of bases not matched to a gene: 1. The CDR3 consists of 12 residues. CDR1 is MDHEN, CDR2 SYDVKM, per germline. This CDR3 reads CASDRGSYEQYF. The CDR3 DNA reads TGTGCCAGCGACAGGGGATCCTACGAGCAGTACTTC.

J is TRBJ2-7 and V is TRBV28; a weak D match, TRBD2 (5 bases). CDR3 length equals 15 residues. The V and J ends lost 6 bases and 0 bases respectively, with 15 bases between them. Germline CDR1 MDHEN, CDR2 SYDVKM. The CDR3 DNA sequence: TGTGCCAGCAGCCAAGGACTTCCGAGCTCCTACGAGCAGTACTTC. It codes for CASSQGLPSSYEQYF.

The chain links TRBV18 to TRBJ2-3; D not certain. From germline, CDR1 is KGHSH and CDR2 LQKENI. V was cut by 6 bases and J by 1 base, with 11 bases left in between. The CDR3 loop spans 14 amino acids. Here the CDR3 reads CASSEQSGTDTQYF. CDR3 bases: TGTGCCAGCTCCGAACAATCTGGCACAGATACGCAGTATTTT.

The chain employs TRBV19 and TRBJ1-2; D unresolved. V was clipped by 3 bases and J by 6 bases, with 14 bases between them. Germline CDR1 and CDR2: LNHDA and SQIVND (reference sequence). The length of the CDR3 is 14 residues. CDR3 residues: CASSIGRTIHGYTF. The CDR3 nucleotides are TGTGCCAGTAGTATTGGCAGGACTATTCATGGCTACACCTTC.